In its sample, the clone carrying this T cell receptor beta chain was seen many times. Its antigen is not identified. This record comes from a study of T-cell memory formation after mild COVID-19. Study-level background: Clustering of TCRs was largely donor specific.

The TCR alpha and TCR beta cDNA libraries, bearing sample barcodes and UMIs, were generated by 5'RACE using constant-segment primers. A single record per CDR3 protein comes from TCRdb applying MiXCR to the 5' RACE reads. The table shows about 350,000 distinct CDR3 sequences, with roughly an eighth occurring only once. General study points: Chiefly within CM and EM were the contracting CD4+ clones; CD8+ ones were within EMRA. Day 15 to 85 contractors were CD4/CD8 balanced; later expanders leaned CD4+.

V was shortened by 3 bases and J by 6 bases, with 9 bases between the two germline ends. The CDR3 is 13 amino acids. Germline values: CDR1 SGHTA, CDR2 FQGNSA. The chain has TRBV7-2 and TRBJ2-1, with TRBD1 as a possible D gene (5 bases). Material for sequencing was PBMCs or a T cell subset sorted from them (not recorded which). This receptor was obtained from a man in his late teens or twenties who had mild COVID-19 (a few samples of this study predate the infection). Cell type and time point are not known. In DNA, the CDR3 is TGTGCCAGCAGCTTCCAGGGCCGCAATGAGCAGTTCTTC. Translated, it gives CASSFQGRNEQFF.